These 9 T cell receptor beta chains were sequenced from one sample in a study of beta chain features in type 1 diabetes. Study-wide results and limits: In every one of the four CD4+ subsets, TCRB CDR3s were moderately but significantly shorter in Type 1 diabetes patients.

Since all of the isolated RNA was reverse transcribed, expressed TCRB transcripts were what got sequenced. Repertoires were generated with immunoSEQ multiplex PCR, while TCRdb's copy carries only in-frame clones and drops some. The data hold some 640,000 clones, with more than 13% observed a single time. Their specific antigens are unknown. The sample comprised naive CD4+ T cells from blood. The receptors here all came from a man aged 18 to 29 with type 1 diabetes.

The gene calls are TRBV7-2 and TRBJ1-1, with TRBD1 identical over 7 bases. V lost 1 base, J lost 7 bases, and 3 bases stayed unmatched. This CDR3 has 13 residues. Germline V gives CDR1 SGHTA, CDR2 FQGNSA. The CDR3 DNA follows: TGTGCCAGCAGCTTAGGTGACAGGGATGAAGCTTTCTTT. Protein product: CASSLGDRDEAFF.

V and J are TRBV7-9 and TRBJ1-2; D uncertain. CDR1 is SEHNR and CDR2 is FQNEAQ in the germline V gene (reference sequence). Trimming left V 0 bases short and J 5 bases short, with 10 bases between. CDR3 length equals 14 residues. As DNA, the CDR3 is TGTGCCAGCAGCTTAGCGCTCAGCGGGTATGGCTACACCTTC. Translating it yields CASSLALSGYGYTF.

The rearrangement links TRBV28 to TRBJ1-1; unclear D gene. Looked up from germline, CDR1 is MDHEN and CDR2 is SYDVKM. Trimming took off 4 bases at V and 4 bases at J, with 16 bases between the two ends. The CDR3 sequence is 15 residues long. The CDR3 loop reads CASSSPSGSTTEAFF. DNA for the CDR3: TGTGCCAGCAGTTCCCCCAGTGGGTCTACCACTGAAGCTTTCTTT.

V usage is TRBV28 and J usage is TRBJ1-5, with TRBD1 identical over 10 bases. Looked up from germline, CDR1 is MDHEN and CDR2 is SYDVKM. The CDR3 has 17 amino acids. V lost 3 bases, J lost 3 bases, and 8 bases stayed unmatched. Here the CDR3 reads CASSFFAGTGVNQPQHF. The CDR3 DNA reads as TGTGCCAGCAGTTTCTTCGCCGGGACAGGGGTCAATCAGCCCCAGCATTTT.

This clone was seen a few times. The sample holds other DNA sequences that translate to the same CDR3. J is TRBJ2-2 and V is TRBV14, with D hard to call. Looked up from germline, CDR1 is SGHDN and CDR2 is FVKESK. This CDR3 is built from 13 residues. Trimming took 1 base from V and 2 from J, leaving 2 bases between them. The CDR3 sequence: CASSQGNTGELFF. CDR3 DNA: TGTGCCAGCAGCCAAGGAAACACCGGGGAGCTGTTTTTT.

This clone was seen more than once but under ten times. The chain is built from TRBV30 and TRBJ1-1, with a possible D match to TRBD1 (5 bases). The CDR3 is 12 residues long. In germline, CDR1 is GTSNPN, CDR2 SVGIG (reference sequence). V was cut by 5 bases and J by 3 bases, with 10 bases left in between. The chain's CDR3 is CAWADTHTEAFF. CDR3 nucleotide sequence: TGTGCCTGGGCGGACACCCACACTGAAGCTTTCTTT.

A word on this clone: This same CDR3 is encoded by further DNA sequences in the sample. The gene calls are TRBV7-9 and TRBJ2-1; TRBD2 matches 10 bases. Losses at the gene ends were 5 bases for V and 2 bases for J; bases not matched to a gene: 3. The CDR3 is made up of 15 amino acids. Germline V gives CDR1 SEHNR, CDR2 FQNEAQ (reference sequence). Here the CDR3 reads CASSPLAGAYNEQFF. The CDR3 nucleotides read TGTGCCAGCAGCCCTCTAGCGGGAGCCTACAATGAGCAGTTCTTC.

V usage is TRBV25-1 and J usage is TRBJ1-2; 7 bases agree with TRBD1. After removal of 3 bases from V and 4 bases from J, the junction contained 8 bases not matched to a gene. CDR1 MGHDK and CDR2 SYGVNS come from the germline V gene. This CDR3 comprises 15 residues. CDR3 in DNA: TGTGCCAGCAGTGACCCGGACAGGCCCATCTATGGCTACACCTTC. Protein: CASSDPDRPIYGYTF.

The V gene is TRBV18, the J gene TRBJ1-1; D is undetermined. The CDR3 contains 14 residues. Germline V gives CDR1 KGHSH, CDR2 LQKENI. Trimming pared 0 bases from V and 0 bases from J, leaving 5 bases between. The CDR3 nucleotides read TGTGCCAGCTCACCACCGGCGGTGAACACTGAAGCTTTCTTT. It codes for CASSPPAVNTEAFF.